The rows below give T cell receptor beta chains drawn from one sample of a study of identical twins. TCRdb called the 5' RACE reads again in MiXCR, with one record for every CDR3 protein. This table holds about 920,000 distinct CDR3 sequences, roughly 12% found once. The data were also submitted as part of a second study, on yellow fever vaccine responses in identical twins.

Sequenced sample: PBMCs. These TCRs come from a woman aged 18-35 years in good health. The CDR3 runs from the conserved cysteine through the conserved F or W. The order of the fields is V gene, clone size, J gene, D gene, CDR3 DNA, CDR3 protein. The D gene is left open where the match is weak. Clone size, where shown, is once, few, many, or a class for clones that have expanded.

TRBV19	few	TRBJ1-1	.	TGTGCCAGTAGTATCTTCAGTAACACTGAAGCTTTCTTT	CASSIFSNTEAFF
TRBV12-3/TRBV12-4	.	TRBJ2-7	TRBD1	TGTGCCAGCAGTTCCGGGACAGACCCATACGAGCAGTACTTC	CASSSGTDPYEQYF
TRBV12-3/TRBV12-4	few	TRBJ2-2	TRBD1	TGTGCCAGCACCGACTCACAGGGGCGTCGGACCGGGGAGCTGTTTTTT	CASTDSQGRRTGELFF
TRBV6-1	few	TRBJ2-7	TRBD2	TGTGCCAGCAGTCCGCTAGCGGGAGGGGGGAGCTCCTACGAGCAGTACTTC	CASSPLAGGGSSYEQYF
TRBV7-9	.	TRBJ1-1	TRBD1	TGTGCCAGCAGCTCTAAATTTACAGGGGACACTGAAGCTTTCTTT	CASSSKFTGDTEAFF
TRBV10-3	.	TRBJ2-3	.	TGTGCCATCAGTGGCCCCGGGATCACCAGCACAGATACGCAGTATTTT	CAISGPGITSTDTQYF
TRBV7-9	few	TRBJ1-6	.	TGTGCCAGCAGCCAAGACGGGGTTGGGTCACCCCTCCACTTT	CASSQDGVGSPLHF
TRBV6-5	few	TRBJ1-4	.	TGTGCCAGCAGTTACTCGGCGGTACAGGGAGCTGAAAAACTGTTTTTT	CASSYSAVQGAEKLFF
TRBV6-5	.	TRBJ2-2	TRBD1	TGTGCCAGCAGTTACGGACAGGGCGGTACCTCCACCGGGGAGCTGTTTTTT	CASSYGQGGTSTGELFF
TRBV9	.	TRBJ2-3	.	TGTGCCAGCAGCGTGCAGGGGGGACCCACAGATACGCAGTATTTT	CASSVQGGPTDTQYF
TRBV28	.	TRBJ1-5	.	TGTGCCAGCAGTTTATTCAGGTTTTATCAGCCCCAGCATTTT	CASSLFRFYQPQHF
TRBV5-1	.	TRBJ2-7	TRBD1	TGCGCCAGCAGCCCAACGACAGGGGGCTCCTACGAGCAGTACTTC	CASSPTTGGSYEQYF
TRBV12-3/TRBV12-4	many	TRBJ2-4	.	TGTGCCAGCACCGCGCTAGATCGGTCGGCCAAAAACATTCAGTACTTC	CASTALDRSAKNIQYF
TRBV7-9	.	TRBJ1-4	.	TGTGCCAGCAGCTTAACGGACATCTGGCGGGAAAAACTGTTTTTT	CASSLTDIWREKLFF
TRBV18	few	TRBJ2-2	.	TGTGCCAGCTCACTCCGTCAAAGCGGTTATCCGAACACCGGGGAGCTGTTTTTT	CASSLRQSGYPNTGELFF
TRBV3-1	.	TRBJ2-1	.	TGTGCCAGCACGGTGGGAGGCGTCCACAATGAGCAGTTCTTC	CASTVGGVHNEQFF
TRBV4-1	.	TRBJ2-3	.	TGCGCCAGCAGCCAAGTCCCGGGGGACCTCGCGGATACGCAGTATTTT	CASSQVPGDLADTQYF
TRBV2	.	TRBJ1-6	.	TGTGCCAGCAGTGAAAATGGATATTCACCCCTCCACTTT	CASSENGYSPLHF
TRBV29-1	.	TRBJ2-7	TRBD2	TGCAGCGTTGAGACGGGAGGGCCATACGAGCAGTACTTC	CSVETGGPYEQYF
TRBV6-5	many	TRBJ2-3	TRBD2	TGTGCCAGCACTCTACTAGCGGGAGGGACAGATACGCAGTATTTT	CASTLLAGGTDTQYF
TRBV12-3/TRBV12-4	few	TRBJ1-5	TRBD1	TGTGCCAGCAGTTTTCGACAGGGGGACTATAGCAATCAGCCCCAGCATTTT	CASSFRQGDYSNQPQHF
TRBV6-5	many	TRBJ1-2	.	TGTGCCAGCAGTTCTGACACCTCCTATGGCTACACCTTC	CASSSDTSYGYTF
TRBV12-3/TRBV12-4	.	TRBJ1-2	.	TGTGCCAGCAGTTTACAGTCGAGGTATGGCTACACCTTC	CASSLQSRYGYTF
TRBV20-1	many	TRBJ2-1	.	TGCAGTGCTAGAGTCGGGACTGGGGCCTACAATGAGCAGTTCTTC	CSARVGTGAYNEQFF
TRBV2	many	TRBJ2-2	TRBD1	TGTGCCAGCAGTTCCCCGGGACAGGGTGATACCGGGGAGCTGTTTTTT	CASSSPGQGDTGELFF
TRBV10-3	.	TRBJ2-1	TRBD2	TGTGCCATCAGTGCCCTTACTAGCGGGAGTAGGAATGAGCAGTTCTTC	CAISALTSGSRNEQFF
TRBV20-1	.	TRBJ1-4	.	TGCAGTGCTACCACCGCCAGCCCTAATGAAAAACTGTTTTTT	CSATTASPNEKLFF
TRBV11-3	.	TRBJ2-2	.	TGTGCCAGCAGCTTACAACTAGCCCTCGGCGGGGAGCTTTTTTTT	CASSLQLALGGELFF
TRBV15	.	TRBJ2-7	.	TGTGCCACCAGCAGAAGACGGGACGGCTCCTACGAGCAGTACTTC	CATSRRRDGSYEQYF
TRBV27	.	TRBJ2-1	.	TGTGCCAGCAGTCCTTGGGATGAGAACAATGAGCAGTTCTTC	CASSPWDENNEQFF
TRBV5-1	.	TRBJ2-1	.	TGCGCCAGCAGCCCTGGTTTTAGCGGAGACAATGAGCAGTTCTTC	CASSPGFSGDNEQFF
TRBV6-1	few	TRBJ2-1	TRBD1	TGTGCCAGCAACGCAGGGGGACAGGGTCTCTACAATGAGCAGTTCTTC	CASNAGGQGLYNEQFF
TRBV7-6	.	TRBJ2-5	.	TGTGCCAGCAGCTTAGGGAGCGGACTAGGGGGAGAGACCCAGTACTTC	CASSLGSGLGGETQYF
TRBV4-1	.	TRBJ2-3	.	TGCGCCAGCAGCCAAGAAGCACAGGGTGGGGCAGATACGCAGTATTTT	CASSQEAQGGADTQYF
TRBV11-2	.	TRBJ2-1	.	TGTGCCAGCAGCTCCTCCCCCGGCCGCAACATCAGGGAGCAGTTCTTT	CASSSSPGRNIREQFF
TRBV6-5	.	TRBJ1-1	.	TGTGCCAGCAGTTCCCCCTTAGTTCCTGAAGCTTTCTTT	CASSSPLVPEAFF
TRBV25-1	few	TRBJ1-2	.	TGTGCCAGCAGTGAATATGGAGGGAACTATGGCTACACCTTC	CASSEYGGNYGYTF
TRBV3-1	many	TRBJ1-1	.	TGTGCCAGCAGCCAAGCAGGGGCCCTCACTGAAGCTTTCTTT	CASSQAGALTEAFF
TRBV15	.	TRBJ2-5	.	TGTGCCACCAGCAGAGATCTCAACCAAGAGACCCAGTACTTC	CATSRDLNQETQYF
TRBV19	.	TRBJ2-7	.	TGTGCCAGTAGGTTGTTCCCCGGACAACAGTACGAGCAGTACTTC	CASRLFPGQQYEQYF
TRBV14	few	TRBJ2-3	.	TGTGCCAGCAGCCAATCCTTCTCATCCAGTGGCCGACGCACAGATACGCAGTATTTT	CASSQSFSSSGRRTDTQYF
TRBV20-1	many	TRBJ1-6	.	TGCAGTGCTAGAGAGGTAGGATCACCCCTCCACTTT	CSAREVGSPLHF
TRBV20-1	.	TRBJ1-1	.	TGCAGTGCTAGGGAGGGGGTGGTCACTGAAGCTTTCTTT	CSAREGVVTEAFF
TRBV29-1	.	TRBJ1-1	.	TGCAGCGTTCGTTGGACAAAGGAGACTGAAGCTTTCTTT	CSVRWTKETEAFF
TRBV20-1	.	TRBJ2-6	.	TGCAGTGCTAGAGAGGGGGCTTTGGGGGCCAACGTCCTGACTTTC	CSAREGALGANVLTF
TRBV2	few	TRBJ2-1	.	TGTGCCAGCAGGGTCCACCTGGGGGAGCAGTTCTTC	CASRVHLGEQFF
TRBV15	.	TRBJ2-1	.	TGTGCCACCGCGCGTGGGTACTACAATGAGCAGTTCTTC	CATARGYYNEQFF
TRBV10-2	many	TRBJ2-1	.	TGCGCCAGCAGTGAGTCCAGCAGTAGCTCCTACAATGAGCAGTTCTTC	CASSESSSSSYNEQFF
TRBV14	.	TRBJ2-1	TRBD2	TGTGCCAGCAGCCAGGTCGGACTAGCGGGAGGACGTACCATCTACAATGAGCAGTTCTTC	CASSQVGLAGGRTIYNEQFF
TRBV5-1	few	TRBJ2-7	.	TGCGCCAGCAGCTTTCCCGAGACCTACGAGCAGTACTTC	CASSFPETYEQYF
TRBV7-2	.	TRBJ1-2	TRBD1	TGTGCCAGCAGCTGGCAGAGGACAGGGGTTGATAGGGGCTACACCTTC	CASSWQRTGVDRGYTF